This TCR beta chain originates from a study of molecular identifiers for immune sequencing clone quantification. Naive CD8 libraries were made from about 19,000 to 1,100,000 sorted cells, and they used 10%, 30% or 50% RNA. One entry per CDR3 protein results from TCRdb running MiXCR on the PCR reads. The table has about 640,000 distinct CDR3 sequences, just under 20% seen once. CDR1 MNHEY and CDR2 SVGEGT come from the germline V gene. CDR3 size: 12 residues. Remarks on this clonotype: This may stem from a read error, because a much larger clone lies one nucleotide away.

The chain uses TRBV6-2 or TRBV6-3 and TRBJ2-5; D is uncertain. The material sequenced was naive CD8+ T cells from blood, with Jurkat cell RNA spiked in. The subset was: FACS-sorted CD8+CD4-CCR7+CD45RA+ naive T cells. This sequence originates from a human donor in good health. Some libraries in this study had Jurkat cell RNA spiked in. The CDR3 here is CAGSPLGETQYF. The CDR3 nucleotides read TGTGCCGGCAGCCCCCTCGGCGAGACCCAGTACTTC.